These 11 T cell receptor beta chains originate from one sample sequenced in a study of cytomegalovirus exposure and HLA in healthy donors. Amplification used 60 Vbeta primers and 13 Jbeta primers. Here immunoSEQ multiplex PCR was the method, and the copy in TCRdb shows in-frame clones only, minus some. The profile shows around 140,000 clones, 70% to 80% of them singletons. The material sequenced was PBMCs. Receptors originate from a woman aged 55-69 years in good health and CMV-seronegative.

The chain couples TRBV18 to TRBJ2-6; a weak D match, TRBD1 (6 bases). With 6 bases removed from V and 4 bases from J, the gap between germline ends came to 10 bases. The length of the CDR3 is 14 residues. Looked up from germline, CDR1 is KGHSH and CDR2 is LQKENI. The CDR3 sequence: CASSQGRGANVLTF. CDR3 coding DNA: TGTGCCAGCTCCCAGGGGCGCGGGGCCAACGTCCTGACTTTC.

The chain employs TRBV7-9 and TRBJ2-1, with 9 bases that match TRBD1. From germline, CDR1 is SEHNR and CDR2 FQNEAQ (reference sequence). J lost 3 bases, V lost 10 bases, and 7 bases had no gene match. The CDR3 runs to 14 residues. The chain's CDR3 is CATITGGGYNEQFF. DNA for the CDR3: TGTGCCACCATCACAGGGGGCGGCTACAATGAGCAGTTCTTC.

The V and J genes are TRBV5-4 and TRBJ2-7; a possible D gene is TRBD1 (5 bases). The CDR3 has 14 amino acids. V lost 4 bases, J lost 2 bases, and 13 bases lay in between. Germline-derived CDR1 and CDR2 are SGHNT and YYREEE (reference sequence). CDR3 region: CASSQGNPPYEQYF. The CDR3 bases are TGTGCCAGCAGCCAGGGTAATCCTCCCTACGAGCAGTACTTC.

The chain couples TRBV6-5 to TRBJ2-1, with D maybe TRBD2 (5 bases). The CDR3 runs to 16 residues. Trimming shortened V by 0 bases and J by 2 bases, and 11 bases separated the two germline ends. In germline, CDR1 is MNHEY, CDR2 SVGAGI. The CDR3 DNA reads as TGTGCCAGCAGTTACTCGTTCACTAGAGCCTACAATGAGCAGTTCTTC. Amino acid sequence: CASSYSFTRAYNEQFF.

The gene calls are TRBV4-1 and TRBJ2-5, with TRBD2 matching 7 bases. V was clipped by 0 bases and J by 5 bases; unmatched bases: 12. There are 17 residues in the CDR3. Germline V gene sequence: CDR1 MGHRA, CDR2 YSYEKL. CDR3 region: CASSQDSYQGGRETQYF. DNA of the CDR3: TGCGCCAGCAGCCAAGATAGTTATCAGGGAGGGAGGGAGACCCAGTACTTC.

V is TRBV4-2 and J is TRBJ2-4; the D gene is possibly TRBD2 (5 bases). Between the trimmed V and J ends, which lost 0 bases and 2 bases, there was a span of 17 bases. The CDR3 totals 18 residues. Germline-derived CDR1 and CDR2 are LGHNA and YNFKEQ. The CDR3 reads CASSQESLASGSKNIQYF. CDR3 DNA sequence: TGTGCCAGCAGCCAAGAATCTCTAGCAAGTGGGTCCAAAAACATTCAGTACTTC.

The rearrangement joins TRBV30 to TRBJ2-2; no firm D call. The CDR3 is made up of 14 amino acids. Germline CDR1 is GTSNPN and CDR2 is SVGIG (reference sequence). Trimming pared 0 bases from V and 7 bases from J, leaving 12 bases between. The CDR3 loop reads CAWSVSQKYGELFF. The CDR3 nucleotides are TGTGCCTGGAGTGTATCCCAGAAGTACGGGGAGCTGTTTTTT.

The chain uses TRBV18 and TRBJ2-1, with TRBD2 matching 8 bases. The ends lost 1 base at V and 0 bases at J; junction bases unmatched: 17. Germline V gene lookup returns CDR1 KGHSH and CDR2 LQKENI. The CDR3 totals 21 residues. In DNA, the CDR3 is TGTGCCAGCTCACCACTTGTATTCGCTGCGGCGGGAGGACCCTCCTACAATGAGCAGTTCTTC. This sequence encodes CASSPLVFAAAGGPSYNEQFF.

This sequence joins TRBV2 and TRBJ2-3; a weak D match, TRBD2 (6 bases). The V end lost 6 bases, the J end lost 1 base, and 11 bases lay between the germline ends. This CDR3 is 14 amino acids long. Germline loops: CDR1 SNHLY, CDR2 FYNNEI. This CDR3 reads CASSSWGGTDTQYF. Written as DNA, the CDR3 is TGTGCCAGCAGCTCCTGGGGGGGCACAGATACGCAGTATTTT.

The V call is TRBV5-1, the J call TRBJ1-1; D call uncertain. Per germline, CDR1 SGHRS and CDR2 YFSETQ. The V end was cut by 6 bases, the J end by 1 base, with 22 bases between. The length of the CDR3 is 17 residues. The CDR3 protein is CASTQMTTTFPNTEAFF. CDR3 sequence (DNA): TGCGCCAGCACCCAAATGACAACCACTTTTCCGAACACTGAAGCTTTCTTT.

This clone was seen a few times. The chain uses TRBV27 and TRBJ2-1; 8 bases line up with TRBD1. The length of the CDR3 is 14 residues. V trimming: 10 bases; J trimming: 6 bases; junction bases outside the gene matches: 11. The germline V gene has CDR1 MNHEY and CDR2 SMNVEV (reference sequence). The CDR3 coding sequence is TGTGCCACCACTTGGACAGGGCGACGCAATGAGCAGTTCTTC. Translated, it gives CATTWTGRRNEQFF.